Detailed here is one T cell receptor (beta chain). From germline, CDR1 is SGHKS and CDR2 YYEKEE (reference sequence). CDR3 size: 15 residues. After removal of 4 bases from V and 0 bases from J, the junction contained 5 bases not matched to a gene. TCRdb keeps only in-frame clones here, not all; method: immunoSEQ multiplex PCR. The repertoire holds about 56,000 clones, with roughly 86% as singletons. The sample originates from a study of PD-L1 blockade in urothelial cancer. The TCR was taken from a middle-aged man with urothelial cancer. The sequences come from PBMCs, collected around atezolizumab (anti-PD-L1) treatment. This chain links TRBV5-5 with TRBJ1-1; TRBD1 aligns across 8 bases. CDR3 loop: CASSTDRGVNTEAFF. The CDR3 DNA sequence: TGTGCCAGCAGCACAGACAGGGGTGTGAACACTGAAGCTTTCTTT.